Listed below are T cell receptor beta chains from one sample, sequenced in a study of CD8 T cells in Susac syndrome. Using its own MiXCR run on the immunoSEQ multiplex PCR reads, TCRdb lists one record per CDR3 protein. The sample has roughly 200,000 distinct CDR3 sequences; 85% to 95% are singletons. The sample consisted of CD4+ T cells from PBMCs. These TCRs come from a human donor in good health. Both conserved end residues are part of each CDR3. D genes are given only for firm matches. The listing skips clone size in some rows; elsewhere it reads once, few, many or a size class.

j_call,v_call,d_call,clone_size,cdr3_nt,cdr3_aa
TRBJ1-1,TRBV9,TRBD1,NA,TGTGCCAGCAGCTTCACCGGGACAGGGAACACTGAAGCTTTCTTT,CASSFTGTGNTEAFF
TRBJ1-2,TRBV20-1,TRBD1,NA,TGCAGTGCTAGGGGGACAGGGGCAGACTATGGCTACACCTTC,CSARGTGADYGYTF
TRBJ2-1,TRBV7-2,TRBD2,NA,TGTGCCAGCAGCCGAAGAACTAGCGGGCACTACAATGAGCAGTTCTTC,CASSRRTSGHYNEQFF
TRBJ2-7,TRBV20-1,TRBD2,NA,TGCAGTGCAACGGGGACTAGCTCAGGCTACGAGCAGTACTTC,CSATGTSSGYEQYF
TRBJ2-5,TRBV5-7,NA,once,TGTGCCAGCAGGGAACGGGACTCTGAAGGGGAGACCCAGTACTTC,CASRERDSEGETQYF
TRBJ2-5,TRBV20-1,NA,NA,TGCAGTGCTTACCAAGAGACCCAGTACTTC,CSAYQETQYF
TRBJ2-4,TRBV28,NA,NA,TGTGCCAGCAGTTTGTCTCAGAAAAACATTCAGTACTTC,CASSLSQKNIQYF
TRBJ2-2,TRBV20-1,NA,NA,TGCAGTGCTAGGCTAGCGCTAGGTAGCACCGGGGAGCTGTTTTTT,CSARLALGSTGELFF
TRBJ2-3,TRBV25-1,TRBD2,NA,TGTGCCAGCAGTGACCAACTAGCGGGAGCTGGGGATACGCAGTATTTT,CASSDQLAGAGDTQYF
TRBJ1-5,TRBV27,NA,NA,TGTGCCAGCAGTTCCCTTAAGGGGGGCAATCAGCCCCAGCATTTT,CASSSLKGGNQPQHF
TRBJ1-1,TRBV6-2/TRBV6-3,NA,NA,TGTGCCAGCAGTTACATGGGGGCCACTGAAGCTTTCTTT,CASSYMGATEAFF
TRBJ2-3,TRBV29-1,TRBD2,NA,TGCAGCGTGACCCCGGGACTAGCGGGAGTAGGTACGCAGTATTTT,CSVTPGLAGVGTQYF
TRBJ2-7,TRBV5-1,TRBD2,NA,TGCGCCAGCAGCTTGGCCTTAGCGGGATACGAGCAGTACTTC,CASSLALAGYEQYF
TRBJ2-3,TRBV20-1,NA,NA,TGCAGTGCTTTAGCGCAACCCGATACGCAGTATTTT,CSALAQPDTQYF
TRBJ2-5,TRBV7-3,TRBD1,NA,TGTGCCAGCAGCAAGACAGGGGGCTTAGAGACCCAGTACTTC,CASSKTGGLETQYF
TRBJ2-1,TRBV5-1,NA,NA,TGCGCCAGCCACGTTGAAGGGACCTACAATGAGCAGTTCTTC,CASHVEGTYNEQFF
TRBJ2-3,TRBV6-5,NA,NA,TGTGCCAGCAGCATAAGGGGCTCGCAGTATTTT,CASSIRGSQYF
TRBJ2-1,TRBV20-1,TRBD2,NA,TGCAGTGCTACCCCCGCCCATACTACTAGCGGCGGGACCCTCAATGAGCAGTTCTTC,CSATPAHTTSGGTLNEQFF
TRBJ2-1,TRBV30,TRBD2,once,TGTGCCTGGAGGGAAACCGGGACTAGCGGGAGAAATGAGCAGTTCTTC,CAWRETGTSGRNEQFF
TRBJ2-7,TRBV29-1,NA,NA,TGCAGCGCAACCGTAACCTCCTACGAGCAGTACTTC,CSATVTSYEQYF
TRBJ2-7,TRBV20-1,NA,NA,TGCAGTGCTAGAGGGGGAAGCTACGAGCAGTACTTC,CSARGGSYEQYF
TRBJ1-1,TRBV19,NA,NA,TGTGCCAGTACCTCTATAGGGGGGAACACTGAAGCTTTCTTT,CASTSIGGNTEAFF
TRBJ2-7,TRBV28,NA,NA,TGTGCCAGCAGTTCCGGGAGAGACTACGAGCAGTACTTC,CASSSGRDYEQYF
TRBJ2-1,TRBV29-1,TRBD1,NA,TGCAGTGGGACAGGGGGCTCGGATGAGCAGTTCTTC,CSGTGGSDEQFF
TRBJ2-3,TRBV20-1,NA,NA,TGCAGTGCTAGGGGGGACACAGATACGCAGTATTTT,CSARGDTDTQYF
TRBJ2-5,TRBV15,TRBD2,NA,TGTGCCACCAGCGGAAGACTAGCGGGAGGCGAGACCCAGTACTTC,CATSGRLAGGETQYF
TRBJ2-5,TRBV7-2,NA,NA,TGTGCCAGCAGCTTAGCGAAAGAGACCCAGTACTTC,CASSLAKETQYF
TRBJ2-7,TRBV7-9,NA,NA,TGTGCCAGCAGCCGGGACCTCGAATACGAGCAGTACTTC,CASSRDLEYEQYF
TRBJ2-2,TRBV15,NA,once,TGTGCCACCAGCAGAAGGGGGGTTACCGGGGAGCTGTTTTTT,CATSRRGVTGELFF
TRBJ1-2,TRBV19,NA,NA,TGTGCCAGTGAAACGGCTCCCTACTATGGCTACACCTTC,CASETAPYYGYTF
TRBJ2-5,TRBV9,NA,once,TGTGCCAGCAGTAAGAGCGGGCGGGGAGGAGAGACCCAGTACTTC,CASSKSGRGGETQYF
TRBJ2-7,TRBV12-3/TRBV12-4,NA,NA,TGTGCCAGCACCCCGAGTAGCGGAACCTACGAGCAGTACTTC,CASTPSSGTYEQYF
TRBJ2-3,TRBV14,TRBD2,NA,TGTGCCAGCAGCCAAGATCCGGGCGGGAGCGGTACGCAGTATTTT,CASSQDPGGSGTQYF
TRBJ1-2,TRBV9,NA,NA,TGTGCCAGCAGCGTGCACGCAGGGGTCGGGTATGGCTACACCTTC,CASSVHAGVGYGYTF
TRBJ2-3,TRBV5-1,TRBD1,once,TGCGCCAGCAGCCGGACAGGGACCACAGATACGCAGTATTTT,CASSRTGTTDTQYF
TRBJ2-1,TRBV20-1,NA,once,TGCAGTGTAGGCAGGTTGGACTACTCCTACAATGAGCAGTTCTTC,CSVGRLDYSYNEQFF
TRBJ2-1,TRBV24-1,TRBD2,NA,TGTGCCACCAGTGATCCGACTAGCGGGAAGGGTAATGAGCAGTTCTTC,CATSDPTSGKGNEQFF
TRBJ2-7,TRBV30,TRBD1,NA,TGTGCCTGCAGCACAGGGGGCGAGCAGTACTTC,CACSTGGEQYF
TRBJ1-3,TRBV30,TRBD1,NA,TGTGCCTGGGACAGGGCGCCTGGAAACACCATATATTTT,CAWDRAPGNTIYF
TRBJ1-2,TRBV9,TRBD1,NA,TGTGCCAGCAGCGCGACAGGGGATGGCTACACCTTC,CASSATGDGYTF
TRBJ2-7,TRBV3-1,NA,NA,TGTGCCAGCAGCCAAGGAGTGGCGGGTCCCTACGAGCAGTACTTC,CASSQGVAGPYEQYF
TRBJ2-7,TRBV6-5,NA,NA,TGTGCCAGCAGTTACTCTCATCAGGGGCTCGTCTACGAGCAGTACTTC,CASSYSHQGLVYEQYF
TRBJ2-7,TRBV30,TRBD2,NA,TGTGCCTGGAGGATAAGCGGGAGCTCCTACGAGCAGTACTTC,CAWRISGSSYEQYF
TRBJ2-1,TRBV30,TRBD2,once,TGTGCCTGGAAACTCGGGACTAGCGCGAACAATGAGCAGTTCTTC,CAWKLGTSANNEQFF
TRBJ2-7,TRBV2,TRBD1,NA,TGTGCCAGCAGGTCGACAGGGGGCTACGAGCAGTACTTC,CASRSTGGYEQYF
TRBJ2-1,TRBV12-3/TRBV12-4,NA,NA,TGTGCCAGCAGTGCAGCGGAATACAATGAGCAGTTCTTC,CASSAAEYNEQFF
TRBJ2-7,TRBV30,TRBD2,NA,TGTGCCTGGAGCAAGCCTAGCGGACCCACGGGGTACGAGCAGTACTTC,CAWSKPSGPTGYEQYF
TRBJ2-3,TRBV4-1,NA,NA,TGCGCCAGCAGCCAACAGCTTGCAGGGGAATCAACGCAGTATTTT,CASSQQLAGESTQYF
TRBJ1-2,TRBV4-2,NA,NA,TGTGCCAGCAGCCAAGACCCCGAGGGAGGGGTGGGCTACACCTTC,CASSQDPEGGVGYTF
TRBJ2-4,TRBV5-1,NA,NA,TGCGCCAGCAGCTTGGCCGATTCGGCCAAAAACATTCAGTACTTC,CASSLADSAKNIQYF
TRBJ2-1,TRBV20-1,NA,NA,TGCAGTGCCCCGATATGGGGGGACAATGAGCAGTTCTTC,CSAPIWGDNEQFF
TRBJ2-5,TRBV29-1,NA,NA,TGCAGCGTTGAACGGTGGGAGACCCAGTACTTC,CSVERWETQYF